Below are 30 T cell receptor beta chains sequenced from a single sample in a study of post-analysis software for immune sequencing data. Study-level points and caveats: Relative to controls, patients had five TRBV segments at higher frequency, with TRBV5-6, TRBV5-1 and TRBV20-1 among these.

Carried by the TCR beta cDNA libraries were unique molecular identifiers. TCRdb independently ran MiXCR on the PCR reads; one entry per CDR3 protein. Among about 180,000 distinct CDR3 sequences listed, approximately 28% were seen once. These receptors have no known antigen. Input material: blood. The source is a girl aged 5-17 years with multiple sclerosis.

Note on this clonotype: A clone one base away is much larger, so this may be a read error. The CDR3 DNA is TGTGCCGGAGCCCGGGGAGGGACAGATACGCAGTATTTT. The encoded protein is CAGARGGTDTQYF. The V call is TRBV28, the J call TRBJ2-3; TRBD2 agrees at 7 bases. CDR1 MDHEN and CDR2 SYDVKM come from the germline V gene. This CDR3 has 13 amino acids. V dropped 11 bases and J dropped 3; count of bases not matched to a gene: 8.

This clonotype was seen many times. The V call is TRBV6-5, the J call TRBJ2-7; 8 bases map to TRBD2. CDR1 and CDR2 from the germline V gene are MNHEY and SVGAGI. Trimming at V came to 0 bases and at J to 3 bases, leaving 4 bases not matched to a gene. The CDR3 extends over 15 amino acids. The CDR3 loop reads CASSYSSGVLYEQYF. The CDR3 DNA sequence: TGTGCCAGCAGTTACTCTAGCGGGGTCCTCTACGAGCAGTACTTC.

In this sample, this clonotype turned up many times. Written as DNA, the CDR3 is TGTGCCAGCAGCCCGACAAGCGGAGATACCTACAATGAGCAGTTCTTC. As protein: CASSPTSGDTYNEQFF. The chain recombines TRBV7-6 with TRBJ2-1, with D maybe TRBD2 (5 bases). CDR3 size: 16 residues. The germline gives CDR1 SGHVS, CDR2 FNYEAQ. V lost 5 bases and J lost 2, with 16 bases in between. Looking up the rest from reference TRBV7-6 and TRBJ2-1 gives the full variable domain: GAGVSQSPRYKVTKRGQDVALRCDPISGHVSLYWYRQALGQGPEFLTYFNYEAQQDKSGLPNDRFSAERPEGSISTLTIQRTEQRDSAMYRCASSPTSGDTYNEQFFGPGTRLTVL.

J is TRBJ2-2 and V is TRBV27; D uncertain. The CDR3 contains 13 residues. The V end lost 5 bases, the J end lost 6 bases, and 10 bases lay between the germline ends. CDR1 is MNHEY and CDR2 is SMNVEV in the germline V gene (reference sequence). The CDR3 coding sequence is TGTGCCAGCAGTAATGGAGAGGCCGGGGAGCTGTTTTTT. As protein: CASSNGEAGELFF.

The chain recombines TRBV14 with TRBJ1-6, with D hard to call. V shed 3 bases and J shed 9 bases, with 6 bases lying between them. CDR3 length: 12 amino acids. Germline V gives CDR1 SGHDN, CDR2 FVKESK. The CDR3: CASSHGSSPLHF. The CDR3 DNA is TGTGCCAGCAGCCATGGAAGTTCACCCCTCCACTTT.

This clonotype was counted many times. The chain combines TRBV12-3 or TRBV12-4 with TRBJ2-5; the D gene is possibly TRBD2 (6 bases). With 4 bases removed from V and 2 bases from J, the gap between germline ends came to 11 bases. This CDR3 has 14 amino acids. The CDR3 sequence is CASSYLASQETQYF. In DNA form, the CDR3 reads TGTGCCAGCAGTTACCTAGCGTCTCAAGAGACCCAGTACTTC.

This clonotype was counted between two and nine times. The chain uses TRBV12-3 or TRBV12-4 and TRBJ2-1, with a tentative D call TRBD2 (6 bases). V was trimmed by 5 bases and J by 4 bases, leaving 12 bases between them. CDR3 size: 14 residues. The CDR3 coding sequence is TGTGCCAGCAGTCCGGCGGGGTTATACAATGAGCAGTTCTTC. This gives the protein CASSPAGLYNEQFF.

In its sample, this clonotype was seen a few times. V and J are TRBV6-5 and TRBJ1-2; D remains ambiguous. Germline loops: CDR1 MNHEY, CDR2 SVGAGI. The CDR3 covers 15 residues. The V end was cut by 4 bases, the J end by 0 bases, with 12 bases between. DNA of the CDR3: TGTGCCAGCAGTTCAATAAGGAGCCCTAACTATGGCTACACCTTC. It is translated as CASSSIRSPNYGYTF.

The chain has TRBV5-1 and TRBJ2-7; TRBD2 matches at 7 bases. The CDR3 is made up of 14 amino acids. CDR1 and CDR2 (germline): SGHRS, YFSETQ. V was clipped by 7 bases and J by 5 bases; unmatched bases: 12. The CDR3 region has the DNA TGCGCCAGCGCAATGACAGCGGGAAGACACGAGCAGTACTTC. Amino acid sequence: CASAMTAGRHEQYF.

This clonotype was detected many times. The rearrangement links TRBV6-5 to TRBJ2-7, with D perhaps given as TRBD1 or TRBD2 (6 bases each). The germline V gene has CDR1 MNHEY and CDR2 SVGAGI. This CDR3 has 15 residues. With 5 bases removed from V and 1 base from J, the gap between germline ends came to 15 bases. This CDR3 reads CASSPGGLGSYEQYF. The CDR3 nucleotides read TGTGCCAGCAGTCCTGGGGGGCTTGGGTCCTACGAGCAGTACTTC.

At least ten counts were recorded for this clonotype. The CDR3: CSVHLAGGSQETQYF. CDR3 bases: TGCAGCGTCCATCTAGCGGGAGGATCCCAAGAGACCCAGTACTTC. V usage is TRBV29-1 and J usage is TRBJ2-5; TRBD2 matches 11 bases. Germline values: CDR1 SQVTM, CDR2 ANQGSEA. The CDR3 loop spans 15 amino acids. Trimming cost V 6 bases and J 1 base; bases outside gene matches: 7.

This clonotype was counted a few times. V gene TRBV12-3 or TRBV12-4 combines with J gene TRBJ2-3; 8 bases line up with TRBD2. V trimming: 6 bases; J trimming: 4 bases; junction bases outside the gene matches: 12. The length of the CDR3 is 16 residues. This CDR3 reads CASSPSGRYWADTQYF. CDR3 nucleotide sequence: TGTGCCAGCAGCCCAAGCGGGAGATACTGGGCAGATACGCAGTATTTT.

This clonotype showed up many times. This chain uses TRBV5-1 with TRBJ1-2, with D possibly matching TRBD1 (5 bases). Germline V gene data show CDR1 as SGHRS and CDR2 as YFSETQ. The germline V and J ends were trimmed by 6 bases and 8 bases, with 14 bases remaining between them. This CDR3 is 12 amino acids long. DNA for the CDR3: TGCGCCAGCACCACCGGAGGGGACGGCTACACCTTC. It specifies CASTTGGDGYTF.

This clonotype was picked up one time. The J gene is TRBJ1-2, the V gene TRBV24-1; 9 nucleotides line up with TRBD1. CDR1 is KGHDR and CDR2 is SFDVKD in the germline V gene. J was trimmed by 2 bases and V by 3 bases; bases with no gene match: 3. This CDR3 is built from 15 residues. The CDR3 is CATSDSGQGNYGYTF. As DNA, the CDR3 is TGTGCCACCAGTGATAGCGGACAGGGGAACTATGGCTACACCTTC.

The chain has TRBV20-1 and TRBJ1-5; D is ambiguous. The germline V gene encodes CDR1 DFQATT and CDR2 SNEGSKA (reference sequence). This CDR3 has 13 residues. V was cut by 4 bases and J by 6 bases, with 13 bases left in between. The CDR3 DNA is TGCAGTGCTAACGGTCGGGGAGGTCAGCCCCAGCATTTT. Its protein product is CSANGRGGQPQHF.

The V gene is TRBV7-2, the J gene TRBJ2-7, with TRBD2 identical over 8 bases. CDR1 and CDR2 from the germline V gene are SGHTA and FQGNSA. The CDR3 runs 17 residues. J gave up 2 bases and V 1 base, and 10 bases lay outside the gene matches. The CDR3 spells CASSLEGAGVFTYEQYF. The CDR3 coding sequence is TGTGCCAGCAGCTTAGAGGGAGCGGGAGTATTCACCTACGAGCAGTACTTC.

This clonotype was seen a few times. V gene TRBV5-1 combines with J gene TRBJ2-1; D gene uncertain. V dropped 2 bases and J dropped 0 bases, with 12 bases sitting between them. The CDR3 loop spans 16 amino acids. Germline-derived CDR1 and CDR2 are SGHRS and YFSETQ. CDR3 sequence: CASSFLPRGSYNEQFF. For the CDR3, the DNA is TGCGCCAGCAGCTTTCTCCCGCGAGGCTCCTACAATGAGCAGTTCTTC.

The chain uses TRBV5-1 and TRBJ1-1; tentatively, D is TRBD1 (5 bases). The CDR3 totals 14 residues. CDR1 is SGHRS, CDR2 YFSETQ, per germline. Trimming removed 4 bases from V and 0 bases from J, with 10 bases in between. The chain's CDR3 is CASSPTAMNTEAFF. The CDR3 DNA is TGCGCCAGCAGCCCGACAGCTATGAACACTGAAGCTTTCTTT.

As regards this clonotype: This may arise from a read error, as a much more abundant clone is one base away. The chain couples TRBV12-3 or TRBV12-4 to TRBJ2-1; D possibly uses TRBD1 or TRBD2 (6 bases each). The CDR3 loop spans 14 amino acids. Trimming cost V 5 bases and J 8 bases, with 16 bases left between them. The CDR3 nucleotides read TGTGCCAGCAGTAAAGGGGGGTCTGACGATGAGCAGTTCTTC. Translation gives CASSKGGSDDEQFF.

This chain uses TRBV3-1 with TRBJ2-1; no clear D. The DNA matches TRBJ2-7 better at its end, which makes the J call doubtful. The CDR3 is 16 residues long. Germline lookup yields CDR1 LGHDT and CDR2 YNNKEL (reference sequence). CDR3 loop: CASSQVSVYPYNEQYF. The CDR3 coding sequence is TGTGCCAGCAGCCAAGTGTCCGTTTACCCCTACAATGAGCAGTACTTC.

Of note for this clonotype: The junction shows a germline mismatch at one end, possibly a read error. The V call is TRBV12-3 or TRBV12-4, the J call TRBJ1-6; no clear D. The CDR3 is 15 residues long. The CDR3 protein is CASSLKGFENSPPHF. The CDR3, as DNA: TGTGCCAGCAGTTTGAAGGGATTCGAGAATTCACCCCCCCACTTT.

To note about this clonotype: This may stem from a read error, because a much larger clone lies one nucleotide away. The chain employs TRBV9 and TRBJ2-1; D is undetermined. V was trimmed by 7 bases and J by 4 bases, leaving 18 bases between them. The CDR3 covers 15 residues. The V gene's germline CDR1 is SGDLS and CDR2 YYNGEE. The CDR3 nucleotides read TGTGCCAGCGGCCAGGACCCTCCTATTTACAATGAGCAGTTCTTC. Residues: CASGQDPPIYNEQFF.

The V call is TRBV5-1, the J call TRBJ1-2, with D possibly TRBD1 on 5 matching bases. Germline V CDR1 and CDR2: SGHRS, YFSETQ. The CDR3 loop spans 14 amino acids. Between the trimmed V and J ends, which lost 4 bases and 3 bases, there was a span of 13 bases. The DNA of the CDR3 is TGCGCCAGCAGCCCCACAGGAGCTGACTATGGCTACACCTTC. This codes for CASSPTGADYGYTF.

The chain joins TRBV4-3 to TRBJ2-3; TRBD1 might be the D (5 bases). The CDR3 length is 15 residues. Germline values: CDR1 LGHNA, CDR2 YSLEER. The ends were cut back, 0 bases at V and 1 base at J, with 8 bases in the middle. The CDR3 loop reads CASSQEGRGTDTQYF. CDR3 sequence (DNA): TGCGCCAGCAGCCAAGAGGGCAGGGGCACAGATACGCAGTATTTT.

The sample holds many counts of this clonotype. The V and J genes are TRBV5-1 and TRBJ2-7, with D maybe TRBD2 (7 bases). V shed 0 bases and J shed 4 bases, with 11 bases lying between them. From germline, CDR1 is SGHRS and CDR2 YFSETQ. This CDR3 contains 14 residues. DNA of the CDR3: TGCGCCAGCAGCTTGGCGGGGGGCTATTACGAGCAGTACTTC. This gives the protein CASSLAGGYYEQYF.

This clonotype occurred a few times. The chain couples TRBV29-1 to TRBJ1-1; D is uncertain. Deletions cut 0 bases from V and 1 base from J, with 3 bases between. Germline assignment: CDR1 SQVTM and CDR2 ANQGSEA. The length of the CDR3 is 12 residues. The CDR3 loop is CSVEERNTEAFF. The CDR3 nucleotides read TGCAGCGTTGAAGAAAGGAACACTGAAGCTTTCTTT. Full variable domain (missing parts from reference TRBV29-1 and TRBJ1-1): SAVISQKPSRDICQRGTSLTIQCQVDSQVTMMFWYRQQPGQSLTLIATANQGSEATYESGFVIDKFPISRPNLTFSTLTVSNMSPEDSSIYLCSVEERNTEAFFGQGTRLTVV.

There are a few counts of this clonotype. CDR3 DNA: TGTGCCAGCAGTTTAGCGGGGAACACCGGGGAGCTGTTTTTT. Protein: CASSLAGNTGELFF. The chain is built from TRBV12-3 or TRBV12-4 and TRBJ2-2; D is undetermined. With 0 bases removed from V and 1 base from J, the gap between germline ends came to 3 bases. The CDR3 has 14 amino acids.

This clonotype appeared many times. This rearrangement joins TRBV5-6 to TRBJ2-1; 7 nucleotides align to TRBD2. Germline V lookup: CDR1 SGHDT, CDR2 YYEEEE. The V gene end was trimmed by 3 bases and the J gene end by 5 bases; junction bases not matched to a gene: 5. This CDR3 region has 14 residues. The CDR3 loop is CASSSGGLNNEQFF. CDR3 coding DNA: TGTGCCAGCAGCTCGGGGGGACTTAACAATGAGCAGTTCTTC.

This clonotype turned up a few times. V and J are TRBV6-2 or TRBV6-3 and TRBJ2-7; the match to TRBD2 covers 8 bases. V was pared by 8 bases and J by 5 bases, with 11 bases of the junction left unmatched. The V gene's germline CDR1 is MNHEY and CDR2 SVGEGT. The CDR3 loop spans 14 amino acids. The CDR3 protein is CASRPSGLNDEQYF. The CDR3 region has the DNA TGTGCCAGCCGCCCTAGCGGGTTAAATGACGAGCAGTACTTC.

This clonotype was seen only a few times. This sequence joins TRBV6-6 and TRBJ2-3; 7 nucleotides match TRBD2. The CDR3 runs to 14 residues. Germline CDR1 reads MNHNY; CDR2 reads SVGAGI (reference sequence). The ends lost 2 bases at V and 4 bases at J; junction bases unmatched: 3. For the CDR3, the DNA is TGTGCCAGCAGTTACCGGGGGGAGCCAGATACGCAGTATTTT. The encoded protein is CASSYRGEPDTQYF.